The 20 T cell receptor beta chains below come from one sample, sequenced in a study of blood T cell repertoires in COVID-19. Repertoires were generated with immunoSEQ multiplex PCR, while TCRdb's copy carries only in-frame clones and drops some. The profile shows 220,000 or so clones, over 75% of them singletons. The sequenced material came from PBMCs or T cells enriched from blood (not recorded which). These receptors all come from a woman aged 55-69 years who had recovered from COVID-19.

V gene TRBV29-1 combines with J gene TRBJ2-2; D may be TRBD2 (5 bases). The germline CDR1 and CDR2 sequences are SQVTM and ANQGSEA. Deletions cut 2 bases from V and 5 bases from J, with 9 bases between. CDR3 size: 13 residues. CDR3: CSVEKGRTGELFF. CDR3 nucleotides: TGCAGCGTTGAAAAAGGGAGAACCGGGGAGCTGTTTTTT.

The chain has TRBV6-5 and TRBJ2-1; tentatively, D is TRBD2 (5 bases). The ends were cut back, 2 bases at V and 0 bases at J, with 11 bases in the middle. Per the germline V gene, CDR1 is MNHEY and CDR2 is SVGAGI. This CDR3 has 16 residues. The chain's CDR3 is CASSYRGPGSYNEQFF. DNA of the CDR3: TGTGCCAGCAGTTACCGGGGTCCAGGCTCCTACAATGAGCAGTTCTTC.

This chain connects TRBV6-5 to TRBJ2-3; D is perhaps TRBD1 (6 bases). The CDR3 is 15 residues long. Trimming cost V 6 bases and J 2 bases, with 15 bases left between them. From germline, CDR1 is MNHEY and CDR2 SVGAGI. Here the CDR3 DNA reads TGTGCCAGCAGGTCTCTGGGGGCCTCCACAGATACGCAGTATTTT. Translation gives CASRSLGASTDTQYF.

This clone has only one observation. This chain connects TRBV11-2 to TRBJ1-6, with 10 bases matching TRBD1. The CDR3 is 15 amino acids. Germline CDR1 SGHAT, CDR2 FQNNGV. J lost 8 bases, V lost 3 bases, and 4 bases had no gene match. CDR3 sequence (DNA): TGTGCCAGCAGCTTTTCGGGGACAGGGGATTCACCCCTCCACTTT. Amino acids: CASSFSGTGDSPLHF.

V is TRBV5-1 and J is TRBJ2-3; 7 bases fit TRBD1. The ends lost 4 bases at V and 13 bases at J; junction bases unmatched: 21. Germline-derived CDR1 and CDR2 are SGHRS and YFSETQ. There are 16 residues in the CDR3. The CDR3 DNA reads TGCGCCAGCAGCCAAAACCGGGACAGCTTCAGGATTGGGGAGTATTTT. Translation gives CASSQNRDSFRIGEYF.

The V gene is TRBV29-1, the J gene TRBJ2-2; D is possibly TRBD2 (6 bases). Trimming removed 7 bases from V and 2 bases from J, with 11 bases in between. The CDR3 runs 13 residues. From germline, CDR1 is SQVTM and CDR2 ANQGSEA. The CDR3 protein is CSAAGINTGELFF. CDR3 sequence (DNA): TGCAGCGCGGCGGGAATCAACACCGGGGAGCTGTTTTTT.

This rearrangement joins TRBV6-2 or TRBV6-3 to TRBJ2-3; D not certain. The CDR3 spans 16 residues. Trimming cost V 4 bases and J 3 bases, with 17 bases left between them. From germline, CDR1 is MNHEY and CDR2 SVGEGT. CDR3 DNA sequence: TGTGCCAGCAGTTCTTCCCGAATCCCGGAGACAGATACGCAGTATTTT. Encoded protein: CASSSSRIPETDTQYF.

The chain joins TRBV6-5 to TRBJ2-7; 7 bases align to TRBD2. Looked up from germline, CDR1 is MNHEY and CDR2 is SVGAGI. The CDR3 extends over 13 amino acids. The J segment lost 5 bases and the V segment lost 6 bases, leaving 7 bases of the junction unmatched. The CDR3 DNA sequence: TGTGCCAGCAGGGGGGGAGGGAAAAACGAGCAGTACTTC. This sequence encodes CASRGGGKNEQYF.

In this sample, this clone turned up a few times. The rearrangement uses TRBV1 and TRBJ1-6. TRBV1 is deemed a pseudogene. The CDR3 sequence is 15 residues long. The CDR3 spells CTSSQGRAGNSPLHF. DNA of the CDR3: TGCACCAGCAGCCAAGGTAGGGCGGGTAATTCACCCCTCCACTTT.

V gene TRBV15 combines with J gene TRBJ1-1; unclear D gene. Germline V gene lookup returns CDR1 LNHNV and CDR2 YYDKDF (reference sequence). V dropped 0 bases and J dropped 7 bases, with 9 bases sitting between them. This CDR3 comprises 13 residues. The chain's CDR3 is CATSREGGGEAFF. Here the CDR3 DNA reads TGTGCCACCAGCAGAGAAGGCGGTGGTGAAGCTTTCTTT.

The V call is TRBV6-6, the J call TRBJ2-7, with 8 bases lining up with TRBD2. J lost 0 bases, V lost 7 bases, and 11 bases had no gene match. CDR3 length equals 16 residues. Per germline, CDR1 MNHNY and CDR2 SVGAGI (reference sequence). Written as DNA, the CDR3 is TGTGCCAGCAAAACGGATGAGAGCGGGAGCTCCTACGAGCAGTACTTC. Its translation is CASKTDESGSSYEQYF.

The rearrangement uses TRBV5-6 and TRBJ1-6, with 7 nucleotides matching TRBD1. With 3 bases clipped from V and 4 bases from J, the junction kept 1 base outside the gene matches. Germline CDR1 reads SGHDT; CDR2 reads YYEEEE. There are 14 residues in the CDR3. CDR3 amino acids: CASSSTGYNSPLHF. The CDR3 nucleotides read TGTGCCAGCAGCTCGACAGGGTATAATTCACCCCTCCACTTT.

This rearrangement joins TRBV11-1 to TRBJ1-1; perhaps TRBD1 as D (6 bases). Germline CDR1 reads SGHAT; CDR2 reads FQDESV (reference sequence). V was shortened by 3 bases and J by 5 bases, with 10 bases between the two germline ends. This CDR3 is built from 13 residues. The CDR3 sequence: CASSLDSVTEAFF. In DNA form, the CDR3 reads TGTGCCAGCAGCTTGGACAGCGTAACTGAAGCTTTCTTT.

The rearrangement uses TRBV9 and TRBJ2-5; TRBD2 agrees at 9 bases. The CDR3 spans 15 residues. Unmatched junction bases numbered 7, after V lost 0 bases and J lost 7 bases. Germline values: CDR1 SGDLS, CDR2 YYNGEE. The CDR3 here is CASSVGLAGEGTQYF. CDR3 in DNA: TGTGCCAGCAGCGTAGGGTTAGCGGGGGAGGGGACCCAGTACTTC.

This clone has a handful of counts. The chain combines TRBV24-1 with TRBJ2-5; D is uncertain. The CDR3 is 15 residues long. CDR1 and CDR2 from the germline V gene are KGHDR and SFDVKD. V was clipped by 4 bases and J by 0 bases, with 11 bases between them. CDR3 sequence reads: CATSDSTQYQETQYF. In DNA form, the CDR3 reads TGTGCCACCAGTGACTCGACTCAGTACCAAGAGACCCAGTACTTC.

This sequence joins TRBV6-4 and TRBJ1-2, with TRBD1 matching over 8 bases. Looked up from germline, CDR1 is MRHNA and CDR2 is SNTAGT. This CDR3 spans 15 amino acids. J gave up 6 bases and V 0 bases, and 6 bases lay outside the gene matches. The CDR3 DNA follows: TGTGCCAGCAGTGACTCCGGGACAGGTGTCGATGGCTACACCTTC. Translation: CASSDSGTGVDGYTF.

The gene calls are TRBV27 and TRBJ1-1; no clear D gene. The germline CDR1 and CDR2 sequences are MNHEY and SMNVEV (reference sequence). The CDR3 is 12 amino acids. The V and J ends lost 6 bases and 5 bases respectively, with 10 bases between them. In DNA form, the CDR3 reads TGTGCCAGCAGCCAAGGAGGGACTGAAGCTTTCTTT. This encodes CASSQGGTEAFF.

In nucleotides, the CDR3 is TGTGCCAGCAGTCTTGGCGCAGGGAACGCTTTCTTT. Its translation is CASSLGAGNAFF. The chain joins TRBV12-3 or TRBV12-4 to TRBJ1-1, with D possibly matching TRBD1 (5 bases). The CDR3 consists of 12 residues. V was pared by 5 bases and J by 11 bases, with 15 bases between.

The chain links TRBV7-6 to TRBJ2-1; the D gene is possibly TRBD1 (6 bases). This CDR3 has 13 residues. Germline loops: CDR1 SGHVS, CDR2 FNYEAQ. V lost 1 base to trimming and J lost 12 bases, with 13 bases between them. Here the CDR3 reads CASSLEQGRRQFF. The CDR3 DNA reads TGTGCCAGCAGCTTAGAGCAGGGGCGAAGGCAGTTCTTC.

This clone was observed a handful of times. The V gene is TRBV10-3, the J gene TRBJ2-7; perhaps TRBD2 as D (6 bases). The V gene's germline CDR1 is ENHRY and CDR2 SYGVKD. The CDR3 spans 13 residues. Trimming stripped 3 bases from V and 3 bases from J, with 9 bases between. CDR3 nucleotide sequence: TGTGCCATCAGTGATGGGGGAGGCTACGAGCAGTACTTC. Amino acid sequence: CAISDGGGYEQYF.